The clone carrying this TCR beta chain was recorded many times. Its antigen is unidentified. These data belong to a study of human T cells and chemical hapten exposure. Methods used by the authors: Samples ranged from roughly 20,000 to 700,000 TCRs, with a median of approximately 96,000. TCRdb re-called the RACE reads with MiXCR, one entry per CDR3 protein. The V and J calls shown here were made by TCRdb, not taken from the authors' results. This sample has 96,000 or so distinct CDR3 sequences; 7% to 10% occur once, and the top ten carry just over 2%. The germline CDR1 and CDR2 sequences are SEHNR and FQNEAQ (reference sequence). V lost 0 bases and J lost 1, with 10 bases in between. CDR3 length equals 17 residues. Study outcomes and limitations: No alteration of TCRs above 1 in 1000 frequency was seen with DPC sensitization.

Time point described: patch test 2, 6 weeks after DPC sensitization. Stated treatment: therapeutic diphenylcyclopropenone sensitization with weekly scalp DPC. Blood sampling occurred before each patch-test application. Total RNA came from unfractionated whole blood. The sequence derives from a woman aged 40 to 50 with alopecia areata. Some clones in this sample may be carry-over from other donors' samples. The input for sequencing was whole blood, taken in connection with sensitization to the hapten diphenylcyclopropenone (DPC). V and J are TRBV7-9 and TRBJ2-6; D uncertain. This CDR3 is CASSLAESDSGANVLTF. The CDR3 DNA sequence: TGTGCCAGCAGCTTAGCGGAATCCGATTCTGGGGCCAACGTCCTGACTTTC.